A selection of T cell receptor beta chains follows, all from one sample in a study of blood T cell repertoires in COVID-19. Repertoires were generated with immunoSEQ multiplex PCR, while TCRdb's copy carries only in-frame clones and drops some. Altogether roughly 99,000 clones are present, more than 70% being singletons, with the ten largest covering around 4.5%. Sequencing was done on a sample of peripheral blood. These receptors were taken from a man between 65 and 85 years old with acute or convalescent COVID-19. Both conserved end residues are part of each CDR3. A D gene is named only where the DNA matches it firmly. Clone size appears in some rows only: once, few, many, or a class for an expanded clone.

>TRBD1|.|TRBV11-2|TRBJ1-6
CASSFGTGVSPLHF
TGTGCCAGCAGCTTTGGGACAGGGGTTTCACCCCTCCACTTT
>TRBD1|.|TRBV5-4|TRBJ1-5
CASSPDRGVGQPQHF
TGTGCCAGCAGCCCCGACAGGGGGGTCGGCCAGCCCCAGCATTTT
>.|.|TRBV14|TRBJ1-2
CASSQELQGFGYTF
TGTGCCAGCAGCCAAGAATTGCAGGGGTTTGGCTACACCTTC
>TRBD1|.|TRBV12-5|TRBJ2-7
CASGSPRQGEEYEQYF
TGTGCTAGTGGTTCCCCCAGACAGGGGGAAGAGTACGAGCAGTACTTC
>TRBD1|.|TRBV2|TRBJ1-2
CASADREGYTF
TGTGCCAGCGCGGACAGGGAGGGCTACACCTTC
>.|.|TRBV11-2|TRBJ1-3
CASSSSETLGNTIYF
TGTGCCAGCAGTTCATCCGAGACACTCGGAAACACCATATATTTT
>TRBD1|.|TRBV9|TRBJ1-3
CASSARGQVNSGNTIYF
TGTGCCAGCAGCGCCAGGGGACAGGTGAACTCTGGAAACACCATATATTTT
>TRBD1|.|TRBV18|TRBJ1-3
CASSPGPPGQVFSGNTIYF
TGTGCCAGCTCACCAGGGCCCCCGGGACAGGTTTTCTCTGGAAACACCATATATTTT
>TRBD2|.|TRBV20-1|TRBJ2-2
CSASPGLAGVGDQPGELFF
TGCAGTGCTAGTCCGGGACTAGCGGGGGTTGGGGACCAACCCGGGGAGCTGTTTTTT
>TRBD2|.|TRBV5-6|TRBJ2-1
CASSSGLAGVSYNEQFF
TGTGCCAGCAGCTCGGGACTAGCGGGGGTGTCCTACAATGAGCAGTTCTTC
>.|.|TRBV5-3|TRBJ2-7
CARSLQSQVGYEQYF
TGTGCCAGAAGCTTGCAAAGTCAGGTTGGATACGAGCAGTACTTC
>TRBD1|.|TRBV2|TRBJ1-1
CASRPRQGGGTEAFF
TGTGCCAGCAGGCCCCGACAGGGGGGTGGTACTGAAGCTTTCTTT
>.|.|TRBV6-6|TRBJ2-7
CASSLGGSYEQYF
TGTGCCAGCAGTTTAGGGGGCTCCTACGAGCAGTACTTC
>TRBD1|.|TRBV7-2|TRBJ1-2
CASSLNYFLTGGEDYGYTF
TGTGCCAGCAGCTTAAATTATTTCTTGACAGGGGGCGAGGACTATGGCTACACCTTC
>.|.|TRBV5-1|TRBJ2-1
CASSEGGNEQFF
TGCGCCAGCAGTGAAGGGGGCAATGAGCAGTTCTTC
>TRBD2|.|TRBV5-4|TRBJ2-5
CASSSPPLAGGRETQYF
TGTGCCAGCAGCTCGCCCCCCTTAGCGGGGGGGCGCGAGACCCAGTACTTC
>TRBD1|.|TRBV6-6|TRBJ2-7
CASSYPTGDVSYEQYF
TGTGCCAGCAGTTACCCGACAGGGGACGTATCCTACGAGCAGTACTTC
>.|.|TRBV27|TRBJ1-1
CASRFPYGGEAFF
TGTGCCAGCAGATTCCCCTACGGGGGTGAAGCTTTCTTT
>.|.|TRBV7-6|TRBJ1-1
CASSLDRLTAFF
TGTGCCAGCAGCCTGGATCGACTTACGGCGTTCTTT
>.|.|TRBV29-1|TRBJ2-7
CSAGGTSYEQYF
TGCAGTGCCGGGGGGACATCCTACGAGCAGTACTTC
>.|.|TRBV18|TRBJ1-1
CASSPVPEADTEAFF
TGTGCCAGCTCACCAGTGCCGGAGGCAGACACTGAAGCTTTCTTT
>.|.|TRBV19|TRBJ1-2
CASRERADYGYTF
TGTGCCAGCCGGGAGCGGGCTGACTATGGCTACACCTTC
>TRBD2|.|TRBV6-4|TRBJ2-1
CASSTSGATYNEQFF
TGTGCCAGCAGTACTAGCGGGGCCACCTACAATGAGCAGTTCTTC
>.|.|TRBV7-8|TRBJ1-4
CASSLGRKSGEKLFF
TGTGCCAGCAGCTTAGGGAGGAAGAGCGGTGAAAAACTGTTTTTT
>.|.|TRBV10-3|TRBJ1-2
CAIRTGRGGYTF
TGTGCCATCCGGACCGGACGGGGTGGCTACACCTTC
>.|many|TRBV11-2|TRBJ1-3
CASSSRSLSGNTIYF
TGTGCCAGCAGCTCCCGGTCCCTCTCTGGAAACACCATATATTTT
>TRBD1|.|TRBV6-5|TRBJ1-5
CASKDRGGQPQHF
TGTGCCAGCAAAGACAGGGGAGGTCAGCCCCAGCATTTT
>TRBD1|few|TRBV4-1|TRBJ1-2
CASSQAETRTGFYGYTF
TGCGCCAGCAGCCAAGCCGAAACTCGGACAGGGTTCTATGGCTACACCTTC
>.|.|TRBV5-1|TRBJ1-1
CASSSQGGEFTEAFF
TGCGCCAGCAGCTCACAGGGTGGAGAATTCACTGAAGCTTTCTTT
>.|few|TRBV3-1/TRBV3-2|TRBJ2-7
CASSQEGTGRVLYEQYF
TGTGCCAGCAGCCAAGAGGGAACAGGGAGAGTGCTATACGAGCAGTACTTC
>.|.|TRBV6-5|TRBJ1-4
CASSFQGKTNEKLFF
TGTGCCAGCAGTTTTCAGGGGAAGACTAATGAAAAACTGTTTTTT
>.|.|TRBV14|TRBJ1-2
CASSQRNGYGYTF
TGTGCCAGCAGCCAGAGAAATGGTTATGGCTACACCTTC
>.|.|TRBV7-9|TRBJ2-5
CASSSGGQTQYF
TGTGCCAGCAGCTCCGGGGGGCAGACCCAGTACTTC
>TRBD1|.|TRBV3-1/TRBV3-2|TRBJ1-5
CASSGGRGYQPQHF
TGTGCCAGCTCTGGGGGCAGGGGGTATCAGCCCCAGCATTTT
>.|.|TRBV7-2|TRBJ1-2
CASSYAGGTHYGYTF
TGTGCCAGCAGCTACGCTGGGGGGACGCACTATGGCTACACCTTC
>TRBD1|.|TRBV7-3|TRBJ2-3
CASSSGTGGQDTQYF
TGTGCCAGCAGTTCCGGGACAGGGGGCCAGGATACGCAGTATTTT
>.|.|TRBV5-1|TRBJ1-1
CASSLGGTREAFF
TGCGCCAGCAGCTTGGGGGGCACTCGTGAAGCTTTCTTT
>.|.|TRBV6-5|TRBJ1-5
CASSPWGGNQPQHF
TGTGCCAGCAGTCCATGGGGGGGCAATCAGCCCCAGCATTTT
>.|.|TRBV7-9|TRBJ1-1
CASSLTDGVTEAFF
TGTGCCAGCAGCTTAACGGACGGGGTCACTGAAGCTTTCTTT
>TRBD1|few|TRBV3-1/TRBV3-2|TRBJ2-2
CASSMGQGRTGELFF
TGTGCCAGCAGCATGGGACAGGGTCGAACCGGGGAGCTGTTTTTT
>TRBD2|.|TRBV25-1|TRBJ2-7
CASGGLAFAEQYF
TGTGCCAGCGGGGGACTAGCGTTCGCCGAGCAGTACTTC
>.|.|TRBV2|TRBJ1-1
CASSDSLMNTEAFF
TGTGCCAGCAGTGATTCCCTTATGAACACTGAAGCTTTCTTT
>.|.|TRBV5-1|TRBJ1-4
CASSTAGYPNEKLFF
TGCGCCAGCAGCACCGCGGGATACCCTAATGAAAAACTGTTTTTT